The 30 T cell receptor beta chains presented below share a single source sample, sequenced in a study of sequential checkpoint blockade in melanoma. Treatment defined: randomized to nivolumab then ipilimumab (arm A) or the reverse (arm B). Sequenced by immunoSEQ multiplex PCR; TCRdb stores in-frame clones only, minus some. The table shows about 2,300 clones, with approximately 20% occurring only once. The sequenced sample was tumor tissue (inferred from file names), obtained from a patient given nivolumab and ipilimumab in sequence. The receptor set was obtained from a human donor with melanoma.

This clone was seen only a few times. For the CDR3, the DNA is TGTGCCAGCAGTTACTCCTCGGGACACGTGGATGGCTACACCTTC. Translated, it gives CASSYSSGHVDGYTF. This chain uses TRBV6-8 with TRBJ1-2; TRBD1 might be the D (6 bases). The CDR3 length is 15 residues. Trimming stripped 0 bases from V and 6 bases from J, with 14 bases between. Germline CDR1 MNHGY, CDR2 SAAAGT.

By sample share, this clone is medium-sized. This chain uses TRBV11-3 with TRBJ2-6; no definite D call. Germline CDR1 and CDR2: SGHNT and YENEEA. This CDR3 comprises 17 residues. V was pared by 3 bases and J by 0 bases, with 12 bases between. The CDR3: CASSFARRNSGANVLTF. The CDR3 DNA reads TGTGCCAGCAGCTTTGCTCGACGGAACTCTGGGGCCAACGTCCTGACTTTC. Combining the CDR3 with reference TRBV11-3 and TRBJ2-6 gives the whole variable domain EAGVVQSPRYKIIEKKQPVAFWCNPISGHNTLYWYLQNLGQGPELLIRYENEEAVDDSQLPKDRFSAERLKGVDSTLKIQPAELGDSAVYLCASSFARRNSGANVLTFGAGSRLTVL.

By proportion, this clone is medium-sized. The V gene is TRBV11-3, the J gene TRBJ2-1; 7 bases match TRBD2. V shed 6 bases, J shed 0 bases, and the junction held 8 bases outside the gene matches. Germline-derived CDR1 and CDR2 are SGHNT and YENEEA. The CDR3 spans 16 residues. The CDR3 bases are TGTGCCAGCAGTCCTTCGCGCGGGGGCTCCTACAATGAGCAGTTCTTC. Protein sequence: CASSPSRGGSYNEQFF.

This clone came up a few times. The J gene is TRBJ2-7, the V gene TRBV6-8; 9 bases match TRBD1. Germline V CDR1 and CDR2: MNHGY, SAAAGT. This CDR3 is built from 16 residues. With V trimmed by 5 bases and J by 1 base, 9 bases remained unmatched. CDR3 loop: CASSAQDRGDSYEQYF. The CDR3 DNA follows: TGTGCCAGCAGTGCCCAAGACAGGGGGGATTCCTACGAGCAGTACTTC.

In its sample, this clone ranks as large. The rearrangement links TRBV28 to TRBJ1-1; D might be TRBD1 (6 bases). The V gene lost 5 bases and the J gene lost 0 bases, with 19 bases spanning the gap. The V gene's germline CDR1 is MDHEN and CDR2 SYDVKM. This CDR3 spans 17 amino acids. The CDR3 loop reads CASSLWFRGLVNTEAFF. Here the CDR3 DNA reads TGTGCCAGCAGTCTTTGGTTCAGGGGTTTGGTGAACACTGAAGCTTTCTTT.

The table lists this clone with a few counts. The chain carries TRBV15 and TRBJ1-5; no definite D call. Trimming shortened V by 0 bases and J by 5 bases, and 11 bases separated the two germline ends. CDR3 length equals 15 residues. CDR1 is LNHNV and CDR2 is YYDKDF in the germline V gene (reference sequence). The CDR3 nucleotides are TGTGCCACCAGCAGAGATAGGGTAGGCCATCAGCCCCAGCATTTT. It encodes CATSRDRVGHQPQHF.

This clone is medium-sized in the sample. Relative to the germline gene, one junction end is altered; a read error may explain this. This chain uses TRBV6-8 with TRBJ2-2; 8 positions match TRBD1. There are 17 residues in the CDR3. The germline CDR1 and CDR2 sequences are MNHGY and SAAAGT. The CDR3 spells CASRKHTGQVNSGELFF. CDR3 nucleotides: TGTGCCAGCAGGAAACACACGGGACAGGTGAACTCCGGGGAGCTGTTTTTT.

By share of the sample, this clone is medium-sized. This chain links TRBV11-3 with TRBJ2-1; TRBD2 matches at 7 bases. Per germline, CDR1 SGHNT and CDR2 YENEEA. Trimming removed 7 bases from V and 2 bases from J; junction bases left unmatched: 8. This CDR3 contains 15 residues. CDR3 loop: CASTRRDYPYNEQFF. CDR3 nucleotides: TGTGCCAGCACTCGCCGGGACTACCCCTACAATGAGCAGTTCTTC.

This clone appeared a few times. This chain's CDR3 is CASSPTRAQFYNEQFF. The CDR3 DNA reads TGTGCCAGCAGCCCAACCAGGGCCCAATTCTACAATGAGCAGTTCTTC. The V gene is TRBV28, the J gene TRBJ2-1; D may be TRBD1 (5 bases). CDR1 is MDHEN, CDR2 SYDVKM, per germline. CDR3 length equals 16 residues. V was pared by 6 bases and J by 3 bases, with 18 bases between.

Relative to its sample, this clone is medium-sized. This CDR3 reads CASSSRDRNYGYTF. The CDR3 DNA reads TGTGCCAGCAGCTCCCGGGACAGAAACTATGGCTACACCTTC. The chain joins TRBV11-3 to TRBJ1-2; 7 bases are shared with TRBD1. The J segment lost 2 bases and the V segment lost 4 bases, leaving 4 bases of the junction unmatched. The CDR3 spans 14 residues. Germline V gene data show CDR1 as SGHNT and CDR2 as YENEEA. Looking up the rest from reference TRBV11-3 and TRBJ1-2 gives the full variable domain: EAGVVQSPRYKIIEKKQPVAFWCNPISGHNTLYWYLQNLGQGPELLIRYENEEAVDDSQLPKDRFSAERLKGVDSTLKIQPAELGDSAVYLCASSSRDRNYGYTFGSGTRLTVV.

The J gene is TRBJ2-1, the V gene TRBV5-1; TRBD2 matches at 7 bases. Germline V gene data show CDR1 as SGHRS and CDR2 as YFSETQ. V lost 5 bases and J lost 0; bases outside the gene matches: 5. The CDR3 covers 15 residues. The CDR3 DNA reads TGCGCCAGCAGTCCAGCGGGGTCCTCCTACAATGAGCAGTTCTTC. This translates into CASSPAGSSYNEQFF.

Judged by abundance, this clone is medium-sized. This chain uses TRBV11-3 with TRBJ2-2; possibly TRBD2 for D (5 bases). Looked up from germline, CDR1 is SGHNT and CDR2 is YENEEA. V gave up 5 bases and J gave up 6 bases, with 16 bases separating them. This CDR3 spans 15 amino acids. In nucleotides, the CDR3 is TGTGCCAGCAGCCACCTGGCCGGGGATGCCGGGGAGCTGTTTTTT. Translating gives CASSHLAGDAGELFF.

This clone rates as medium-sized. The chain combines TRBV11-3 with TRBJ2-7, with 8 bases identical to TRBD1. Trimming cost V 6 bases and J 1 base; bases outside gene matches: 11. The length of the CDR3 is 16 residues. Germline-derived CDR1 and CDR2 are SGHNT and YENEEA. This chain's CDR3 is CASSRPRQGTSYEQYF. The CDR3 DNA reads TGTGCCAGCAGTCGACCCCGACAGGGGACTTCCTACGAGCAGTACTTC. Drawing the rest from reference TRBV11-3 and TRBJ2-7, the complete variable domain is EAGVVQSPRYKIIEKKQPVAFWCNPISGHNTLYWYLQNLGQGPELLIRYENEEAVDDSQLPKDRFSAERLKGVDSTLKIQPAELGDSAVYLCASSRPRQGTSYEQYFGPGTRLTVT.

The sample holds a few counts of this clone. V gene TRBV9 combines with J gene TRBJ2-3; the match to TRBD2 covers 13 bases. Germline loops: CDR1 SGDLS, CDR2 YYNGEE. This CDR3 region has 16 residues. Trimming at V came to 4 bases and at J to 9 bases, leaving 11 bases not matched to a gene. CDR3 DNA sequence: TGTGCCAGCAGCCCTAGACTAGCGGGAGGCTCGCAGACGCAGTATTTT. Amino acids: CASSPRLAGGSQTQYF.

This clone was observed a single time. The chain employs TRBV29-1 and TRBJ1-5, with TRBD1 identical over 9 bases. V gave up 8 bases and J gave up 2 bases; unmatched junction bases: 10. CDR1 and CDR2 (germline): SQVTM, ANQGSEA. The CDR3 sequence is 15 residues long. The CDR3 sequence: CSYTTGGVGNQPQHF. The CDR3 DNA sequence: TGCAGCTACACAACAGGGGGCGTGGGCAATCAGCCCCAGCATTTT.

This chain links TRBV5-1 with TRBJ1-4; D might be TRBD1 (6 bases). This CDR3 contains 14 residues. Germline V gene sequence: CDR1 SGHRS, CDR2 YFSETQ. Trimming took 7 bases from V and 8 from J, leaving 18 bases between them. CDR3 sequence: CASGIGNRDEKLFF. CDR3 nucleotides: TGCGCCAGCGGCATCGGGAACAGGGACGAAAAACTGTTTTTT. The full variable domain, completed using reference TRBV5-1 and TRBJ1-4, is KAGVTQTPRYLIKTRGQQVTLSCSPISGHRSVSWYQQTPGQGLQFLFEYFSETQRNKGNFPGRFSGRQFSNSRSEMNVSTLELGDSALYLCASGIGNRDEKLFFGSGTQLSVL.

V usage is TRBV28 and J usage is TRBJ1-5; TRBD1 might be the D (6 bases). V lost 2 bases to trimming and J lost 3 bases, with 11 bases between them. The CDR3 is 15 residues long. Per the germline V gene, CDR1 is MDHEN and CDR2 is SYDVKM. The CDR3 nucleotides are TGTGCCAGCAGTTTAGCTAGGGGACACAATCAGCCCCAGCATTTT. This translates into CASSLARGHNQPQHF.

Within the sample, this clone is medium-sized. The J gene is TRBJ2-5, the V gene TRBV11-3, with 8 nucleotides matching TRBD1. This CDR3 is 17 amino acids long. Germline V CDR1 and CDR2: SGHNT, YENEEA. Unmatched junction bases numbered 14, after V lost 3 bases and J lost 5 bases. The CDR3, as DNA: TGTGCCAGCAGCTTTAGTGCACTCCGGACAGGGAGGGAGACCCAGTACTTC. Its translation is CASSFSALRTGRETQYF.

This clone occurred a few times. This chain links TRBV6-8 with TRBJ2-1, with TRBD2 matching over 8 bases. Germline values: CDR1 MNHGY, CDR2 SAAAGT. This CDR3 region has 14 residues. With V trimmed by 9 bases and J by 8 bases, 12 bases remained unmatched. CDR3 bases: TGTGCCAGGTTGAGCTCGGGGGGGGTGGATGAGCAGTTCTTC. Translated, it gives CARLSSGGVDEQFF.

This clone is deemed medium-sized. The chain combines TRBV11-3 with TRBJ2-1; no clear D. The germline V gene encodes CDR1 SGHNT and CDR2 YENEEA. The CDR3 length is 17 residues. V dropped 0 bases and J dropped 4 bases, with 16 bases sitting between them. CDR3 loop: CASSLDHLVGSYNEQFF. The CDR3 coding sequence is TGTGCCAGCAGCTTAGATCATTTGGTGGGATCTTACAATGAGCAGTTCTTC.

This clone is classed as medium-sized. The chain uses TRBV10-3 and TRBJ2-2, with D possibly matching TRBD1 (6 bases). This CDR3 has 15 amino acids. Germline-derived CDR1 and CDR2 are ENHRY and SYGVKD. V gave up 0 bases and J gave up 5 bases, with 10 bases separating them. The CDR3 bases are TGTGCCATCAGTGAGTCGAACAGGGAAACCGGGGAGCTGTTTTTT. It specifies CAISESNRETGELFF.

V and J are TRBV6-8 and TRBJ2-2; TRBD2 matches at 9 bases. This CDR3 has 14 residues. Trimming removed 6 bases from V and 7 bases from J; junction bases left unmatched: 6. CDR1 MNHGY and CDR2 SAAAGT come from the germline V gene. The CDR3 DNA reads TGTGCCAGCAGATGGCGGGAGGGCGACGGGGAGCTGTTTTTT. Residues: CASRWREGDGELFF.

The chain recombines TRBV5-1 with TRBJ1-2; D is perhaps TRBD1 (5 bases). The CDR3 covers 15 residues. Per germline, CDR1 SGHRS and CDR2 YFSETQ. Trimming cost V 1 base and J 3 bases, with 13 bases left between them. The CDR3: CASSLTAGLDYGYTF. The CDR3 bases are TGCGCCAGCAGCTTGACAGCGGGGCTTGACTATGGCTACACCTTC.

The rearrangement uses TRBV18 and TRBJ1-5; D call uncertain. V was shortened by 2 bases and J by 4 bases, with 6 bases between the two germline ends. CDR1 KGHSH and CDR2 LQKENI come from the germline V gene. The CDR3 is 13 residues long. The CDR3 DNA reads as TGTGCCAGCTCACCAGCCAGAAATCAGCCCCAGCATTTT. It translates to CASSPARNQPQHF.

The rearrangement links TRBV19 to TRBJ2-1; D unresolved. Between the trimmed V and J ends, which lost 3 bases and 0 bases, there was a span of 9 bases. Germline CDR1 and CDR2: LNHDA and SQIVND (reference sequence). The CDR3 sequence is 15 residues long. The CDR3 nucleotides read TGTGCCAGTAGTATTATCCAGAACTCCTACAATGAGCAGTTCTTC. Its protein is CASSIIQNSYNEQFF.

The gene calls are TRBV5-1 and TRBJ2-2; no clear D gene. CDR1 and CDR2 (germline): SGHRS, YFSETQ. V was trimmed by 0 bases and J by 4 bases, leaving 10 bases between them. The CDR3 has 15 amino acids. CDR3 nucleotide sequence: TGCGCCAGCAGCTTGGAATGGATATCCACCGGGGAGCTGTTTTTT. Its translation is CASSLEWISTGELFF.

The chain employs TRBV18 and TRBJ1-1; D is uncertain. The germline gives CDR1 KGHSH, CDR2 LQKENI. The CDR3 totals 15 residues. The ends were cut back, 2 bases at V and 5 bases at J, with 15 bases in the middle. CDR3 region: CASSPWAGSVTEAFF. In DNA form, the CDR3 reads TGTGCCAGCTCACCATGGGCGGGAAGTGTGACTGAAGCTTTCTTT.

V usage is TRBV9 and J usage is TRBJ2-1; D is possibly TRBD2 (6 bases). Per the germline V gene, CDR1 is SGDLS and CDR2 is YYNGEE. V lost 4 bases, J lost 3 bases, and 17 bases lay in between. This CDR3 has 16 residues. The CDR3 coding sequence is TGTGCCAGCAGCCCCCAGGGACGCGGGAACTACAATGAGCAGTTCTTC. Translation: CASSPQGRGNYNEQFF.

This sequence joins TRBV6-8 and TRBJ2-5; a possible D gene is TRBD2 (5 bases). Trimming shortened V by 10 bases and J by 5 bases, and 17 bases separated the two germline ends. Germline lookup yields CDR1 MNHGY and CDR2 SAAAGT. CDR3 length equals 13 residues. The CDR3 nucleotides are TGTGCCACCCCGAGGGCAGTTGAGGAGACCCAGTACTTC. It specifies CATPRAVEETQYF.

By share of the sample, this clone is medium-sized (0.01 to 0.1%). The V call is TRBV11-3, the J call TRBJ1-1; 7 bases map to TRBD1. In germline, CDR1 is SGHNT, CDR2 YENEEA. J was trimmed by 0 bases and V by 3 bases; bases with no gene match: 7. This CDR3 region has 16 residues. CDR3 amino acids: CASSFLLGGLNTEAFF. DNA of the CDR3: TGTGCCAGCAGCTTCTTGTTAGGGGGCCTGAACACTGAAGCTTTCTTT.